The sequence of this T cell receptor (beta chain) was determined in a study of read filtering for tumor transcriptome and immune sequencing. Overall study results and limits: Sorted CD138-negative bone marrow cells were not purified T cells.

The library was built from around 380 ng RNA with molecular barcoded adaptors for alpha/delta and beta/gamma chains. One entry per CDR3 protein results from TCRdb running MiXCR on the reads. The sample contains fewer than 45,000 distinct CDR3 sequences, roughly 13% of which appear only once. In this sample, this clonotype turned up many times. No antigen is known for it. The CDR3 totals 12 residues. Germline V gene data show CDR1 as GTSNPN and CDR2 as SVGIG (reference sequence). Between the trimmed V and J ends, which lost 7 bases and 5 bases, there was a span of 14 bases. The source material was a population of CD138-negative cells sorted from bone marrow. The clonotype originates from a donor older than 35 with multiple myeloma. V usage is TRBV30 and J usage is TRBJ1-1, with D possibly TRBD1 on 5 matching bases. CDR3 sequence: CAFRGVWTEAFF. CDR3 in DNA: TGTGCCTTCCGGGGGGTGTGGACTGAAGCTTTCTTT.